The text below deals with one TCR beta chain. Its antigen is not identified. On the basis of clinical symptoms, serum thyroxine and TRAb, thyroid ultrasound and orbital computed tomography, diagnoses were made. These data belong to a study of T cells in Graves' hyperthyroidism and ophthalmopathy. Per germline, CDR1 SGHKS and CDR2 YYEKEE (reference sequence). The CDR3 totals 12 residues. V was pared by 4 bases and J by 7 bases, with 3 bases of the junction left unmatched. RNA transcripts served as the template for amplifying TCR beta CDR3 regions. Primed by the HTBI set, a first-round RT-PCR was run on the TCR CDR3. Via MiXCR, TCRdb re-called the multiplex PCR reads, giving one row per CDR3 protein. The sample includes about 540,000 distinct CDR3 sequences, under 60% of them seen just once. Findings and caveats of the study: Ophthalmopathy was identified by the model a median about seven months ahead of onset. Also found in blood were most expanded thyroid clonotypes above 0.001.

This TCR was sampled from a woman aged 18-30 years with Graves' hyperthyroidism. Sequencing was done on a sample of peripheral blood or thyroid tissue (not recorded which). The genes are TRBV5-5 and TRBJ2-5; 8 bases are a match to TRBD1. CDR3 in amino acids: CASSPGTGTQYF. The CDR3 nucleotides are TGTGCCAGCAGCCCCGGGACAGGGACCCAGTACTTC.